This T cell receptor beta chain was captured in a study of T cell repertoires in cytomegalovirus infection. Study context: Shared public TCR beta signatures pointed to both CMV infection and a matching HLA type.

TCRdb redid the calling of the reads with MiXCR, one entry per CDR3 protein. The sample contains 200,000 or so distinct CDR3 sequences, about 30% of which appear only once. Study-level results: The cumulative frequency of public TCR beta families identified carriers of CMV plus the relevant HLA. There were HLA-C-restricted CMV-specific TCR beta clonotypes dominating the ex vivo response.

This clonotype was seen only once. Its target is not known. The clonotype comes from a human donor in good health (CMV status not recorded). Some clones in this sample may be carry-over from other donors' samples. The sequencing sample was made of PBMCs.

CDR3 loop: CASSYSGVEQFF. The CDR3 DNA follows: TGTGCCAGCAGTTACTCGGGGGTTGAGCAGTTCTTC. This chain links TRBV6-2 or TRBV6-3 with TRBJ2-1, with D possibly called TRBD1 or TRBD2 (5 bases each). CDR1 is MNHEY and CDR2 is SVGEGT in the germline V gene. The length of the CDR3 is 12 residues. Trimming shortened V by 0 bases and J by 9 bases, and 6 bases separated the two germline ends.